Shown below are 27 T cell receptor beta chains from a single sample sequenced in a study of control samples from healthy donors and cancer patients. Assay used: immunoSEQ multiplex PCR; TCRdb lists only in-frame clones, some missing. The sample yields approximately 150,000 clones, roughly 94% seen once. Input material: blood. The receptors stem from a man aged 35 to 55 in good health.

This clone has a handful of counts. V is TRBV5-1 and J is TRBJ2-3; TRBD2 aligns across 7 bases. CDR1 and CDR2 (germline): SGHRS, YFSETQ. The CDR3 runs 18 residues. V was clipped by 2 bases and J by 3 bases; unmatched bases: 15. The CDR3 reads CASSFQARAGASTDTQYF. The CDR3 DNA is TGCGCCAGCAGCTTTCAGGCGCGGGCGGGAGCCTCTACAGATACGCAGTATTTT. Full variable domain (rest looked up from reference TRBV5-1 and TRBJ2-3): KAGVTQTPRYLIKTRGQQVTLSCSPISGHRSVSWYQQTPGQGLQFLFEYFSETQRNKGNFPGRFSGRQFSNSRSEMNVSTLELGDSALYLCASSFQARAGASTDTQYFGPGTRLTVL.

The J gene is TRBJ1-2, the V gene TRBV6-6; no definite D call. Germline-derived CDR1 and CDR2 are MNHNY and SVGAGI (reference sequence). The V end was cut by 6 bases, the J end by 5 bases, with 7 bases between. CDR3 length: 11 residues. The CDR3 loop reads CASRGDYGYTF. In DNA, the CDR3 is TGTGCCAGCAGGGGAGATTATGGCTACACCTTC.

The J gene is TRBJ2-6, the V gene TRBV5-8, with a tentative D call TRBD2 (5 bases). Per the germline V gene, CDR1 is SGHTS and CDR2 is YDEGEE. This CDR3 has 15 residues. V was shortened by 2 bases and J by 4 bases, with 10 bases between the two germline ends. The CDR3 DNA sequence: TGTGCCAGCAGCTTAGAGGGTACGGGGGCCAACGTCCTGACTTTC. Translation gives CASSLEGTGANVLTF.

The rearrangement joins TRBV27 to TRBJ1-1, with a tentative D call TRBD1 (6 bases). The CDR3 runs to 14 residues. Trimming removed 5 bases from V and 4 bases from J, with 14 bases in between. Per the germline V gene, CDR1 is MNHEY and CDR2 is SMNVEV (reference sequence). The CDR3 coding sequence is TGTGCCAGCAGTCCTTACAGGGTCGGCACTGAAGCTTTCTTT. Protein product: CASSPYRVGTEAFF.

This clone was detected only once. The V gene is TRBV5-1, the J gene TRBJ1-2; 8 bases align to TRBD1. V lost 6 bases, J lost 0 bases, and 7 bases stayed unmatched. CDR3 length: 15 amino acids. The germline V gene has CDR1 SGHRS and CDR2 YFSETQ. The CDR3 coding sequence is TGCGCCAGCACCCAAACAGGGGGAGCTAACTATGGCTACACCTTC. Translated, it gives CASTQTGGANYGYTF.

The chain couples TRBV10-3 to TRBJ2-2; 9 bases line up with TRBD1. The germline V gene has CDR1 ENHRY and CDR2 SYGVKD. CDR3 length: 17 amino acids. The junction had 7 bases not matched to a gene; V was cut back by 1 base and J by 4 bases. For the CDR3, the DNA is TGTGCCATCAGTGAGTTGGGGGACAGGGTCCTCACCGGGGAGCTGTTTTTT. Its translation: CAISELGDRVLTGELFF.

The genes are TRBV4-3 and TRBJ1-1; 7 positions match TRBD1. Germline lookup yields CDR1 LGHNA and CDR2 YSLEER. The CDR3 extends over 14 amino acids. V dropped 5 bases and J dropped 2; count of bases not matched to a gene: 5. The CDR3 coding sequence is TGCGCCAGCAGCGTCCGGGACAGCAACACTGAAGCTTTCTTT. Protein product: CASSVRDSNTEAFF.

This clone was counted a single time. The CDR3 loop reads CASSLEVTSTYEQYF. The CDR3 DNA follows: TGTGCCAGCAGCTTAGAAGTTACATCCACCTACGAGCAGTACTTC. V gene TRBV7-8 combines with J gene TRBJ2-7; D is uncertain. V lost 1 base to trimming and J lost 2 bases, with 12 bases between them. CDR3 length: 15 residues. The V gene's germline CDR1 is SGHVS and CDR2 FQNEAQ.

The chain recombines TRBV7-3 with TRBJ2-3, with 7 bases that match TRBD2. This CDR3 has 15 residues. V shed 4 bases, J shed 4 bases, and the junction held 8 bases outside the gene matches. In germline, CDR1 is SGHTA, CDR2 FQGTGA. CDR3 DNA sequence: TGTGCCAGCAGCTCTTCGGGGGGAGTGGCAGATACGCAGTATTTT. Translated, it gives CASSSSGGVADTQYF.

In DNA, the CDR3 is TGTGCCACCAGTGGGCCCGGGAGCTACGAGCAGTACTTC. Encoded protein: CATSGPGSYEQYF. V gene TRBV24-1 combines with J gene TRBJ2-7; the D gene is possibly TRBD2 (6 bases). The germline V gene has CDR1 KGHDR and CDR2 SFDVKD. The CDR3 contains 13 residues. Trimming removed 5 bases from V and 3 bases from J, with 10 bases in between.

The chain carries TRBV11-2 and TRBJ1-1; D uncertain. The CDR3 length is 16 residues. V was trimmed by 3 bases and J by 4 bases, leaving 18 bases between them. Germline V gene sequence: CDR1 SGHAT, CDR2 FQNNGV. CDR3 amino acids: CASSFMLRGGSTEAFF. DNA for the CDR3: TGTGCCAGCAGCTTCATGTTGCGGGGAGGAAGCACTGAAGCTTTCTTT.

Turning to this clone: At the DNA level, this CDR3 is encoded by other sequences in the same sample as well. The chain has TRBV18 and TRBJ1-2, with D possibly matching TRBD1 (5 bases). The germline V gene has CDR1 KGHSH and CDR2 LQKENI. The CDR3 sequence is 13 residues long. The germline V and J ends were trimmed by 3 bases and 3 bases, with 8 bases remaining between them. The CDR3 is CASSPGTDYGYTF. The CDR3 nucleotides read TGTGCCAGCTCACCCGGGACGGACTATGGCTACACCTTC. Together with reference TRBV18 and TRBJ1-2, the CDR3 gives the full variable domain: NAGVMQNPRHLVRRRGQEARLRCSPMKGHSHVYWYRQLPEEGLKFMVYLQKENIIDESGMPKERFSAEFPKEGPSILRIQQVVRGDSAAYFCASSPGTDYGYTFGSGTRLTVV.

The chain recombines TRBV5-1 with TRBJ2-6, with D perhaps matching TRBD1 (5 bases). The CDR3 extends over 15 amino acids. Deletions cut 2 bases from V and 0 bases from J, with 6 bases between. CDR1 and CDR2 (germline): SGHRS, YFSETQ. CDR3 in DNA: TGCGCCAGCAGCTTCAGGGACTCTGGGGCCAACGTCCTGACTTTC. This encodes CASSFRDSGANVLTF.

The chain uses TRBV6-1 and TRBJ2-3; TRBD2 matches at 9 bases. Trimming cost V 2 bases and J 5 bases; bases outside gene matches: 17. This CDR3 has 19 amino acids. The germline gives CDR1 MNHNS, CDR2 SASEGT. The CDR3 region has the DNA TGTGCCAGCAGTGAAATCGCGATTCTTGGCGGGGGGGCTGGAGATACGCAGTATTTT. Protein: CASSEIAILGGGAGDTQYF.

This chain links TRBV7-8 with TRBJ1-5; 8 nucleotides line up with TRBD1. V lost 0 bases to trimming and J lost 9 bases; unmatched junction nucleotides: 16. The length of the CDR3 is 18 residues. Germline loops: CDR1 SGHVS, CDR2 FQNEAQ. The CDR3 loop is CASSLARTPGQVHWPQHF. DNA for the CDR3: TGTGCCAGCAGCTTAGCGCGAACCCCGGGACAGGTCCATTGGCCCCAGCATTTT. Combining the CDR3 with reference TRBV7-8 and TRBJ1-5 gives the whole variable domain GAGVSQSPRYKVAKRGQDVALRCDPISGHVSLFWYQQALGQGPEFLTYFQNEAQLDKSGLPSDRFFAERPEGSVSTLKIQRTQQEDSAVYLCASSLARTPGQVHWPQHFGDGTRLSIL.

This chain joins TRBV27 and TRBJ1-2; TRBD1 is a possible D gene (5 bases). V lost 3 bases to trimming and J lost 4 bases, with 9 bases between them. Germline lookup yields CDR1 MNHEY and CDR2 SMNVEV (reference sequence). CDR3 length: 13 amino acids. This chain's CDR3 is CASSLGLSYGYTF. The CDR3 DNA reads TGTGCCAGCAGTTTGGGACTGTCCTATGGCTACACCTTC.

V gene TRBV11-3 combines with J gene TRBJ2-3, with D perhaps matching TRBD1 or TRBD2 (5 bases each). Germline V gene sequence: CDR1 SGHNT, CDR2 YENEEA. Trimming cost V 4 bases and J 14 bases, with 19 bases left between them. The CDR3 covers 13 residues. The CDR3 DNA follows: TGTGCCAGCAGCTCCCGCTCGCCTGGGGGTGCGTATTTT. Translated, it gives CASSSRSPGGAYF.

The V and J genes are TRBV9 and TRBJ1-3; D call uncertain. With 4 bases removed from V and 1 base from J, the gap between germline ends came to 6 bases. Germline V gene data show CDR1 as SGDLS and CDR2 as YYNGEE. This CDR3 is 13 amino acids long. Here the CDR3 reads CASSQNSGNTIYF. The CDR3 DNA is TGTGCCAGCAGCCAGAATTCTGGAAACACCATATATTTT.

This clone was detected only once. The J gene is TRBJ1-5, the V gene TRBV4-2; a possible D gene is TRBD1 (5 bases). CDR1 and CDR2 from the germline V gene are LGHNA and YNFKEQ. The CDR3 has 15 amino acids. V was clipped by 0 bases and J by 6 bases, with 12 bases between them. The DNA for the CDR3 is TGTGCCAGCAGCCAAGATGGGGCAGGTAGTCAGCCCCAGCATTTT. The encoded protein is CASSQDGAGSQPQHF.

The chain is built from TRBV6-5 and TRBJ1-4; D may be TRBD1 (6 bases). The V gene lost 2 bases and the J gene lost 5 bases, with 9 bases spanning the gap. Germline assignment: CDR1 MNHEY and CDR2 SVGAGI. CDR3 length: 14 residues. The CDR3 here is CASSYDRKNEKLFF. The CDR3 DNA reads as TGTGCCAGCAGTTACGACAGGAAAAATGAAAAACTGTTTTTT.

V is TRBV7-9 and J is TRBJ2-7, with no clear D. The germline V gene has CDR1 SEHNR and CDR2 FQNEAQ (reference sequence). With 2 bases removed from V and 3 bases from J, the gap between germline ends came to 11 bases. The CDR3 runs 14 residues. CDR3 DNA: TGTGCCAGCAGCTTATCAAGTACCCTCTACGAGCAGTACTTC. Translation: CASSLSSTLYEQYF.

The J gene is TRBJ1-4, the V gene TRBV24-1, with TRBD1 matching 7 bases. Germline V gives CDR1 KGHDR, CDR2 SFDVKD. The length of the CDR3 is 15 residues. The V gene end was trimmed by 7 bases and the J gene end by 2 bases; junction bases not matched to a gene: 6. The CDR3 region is CATSERQGTNEKLFF. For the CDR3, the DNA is TGTGCCACCAGCGAACGACAGGGCACTAATGAAAAACTGTTTTTT.

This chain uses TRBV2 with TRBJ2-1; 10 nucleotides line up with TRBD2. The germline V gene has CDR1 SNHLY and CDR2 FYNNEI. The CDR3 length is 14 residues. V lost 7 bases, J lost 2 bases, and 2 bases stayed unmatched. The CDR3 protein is CASTTSGAYNEQFF. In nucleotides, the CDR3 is TGTGCCAGCACTACTAGCGGGGCCTACAATGAGCAGTTCTTC.

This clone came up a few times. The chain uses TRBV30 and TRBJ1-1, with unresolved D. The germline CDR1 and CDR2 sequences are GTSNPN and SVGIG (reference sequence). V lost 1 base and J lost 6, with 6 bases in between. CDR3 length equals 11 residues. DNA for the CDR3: TGTGCCTGGAGTGCGGTCCCTGAAGCTTTCTTT. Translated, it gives CAWSAVPEAFF.

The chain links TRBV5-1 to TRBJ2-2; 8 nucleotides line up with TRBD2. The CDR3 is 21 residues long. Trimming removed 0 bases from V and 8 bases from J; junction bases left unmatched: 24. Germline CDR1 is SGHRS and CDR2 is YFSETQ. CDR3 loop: CASSLDELADHLTVLMGELFF. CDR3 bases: TGCGCCAGCAGCTTGGATGAACTAGCGGATCATTTAACCGTACTAATGGGGGAGCTGTTTTTT.

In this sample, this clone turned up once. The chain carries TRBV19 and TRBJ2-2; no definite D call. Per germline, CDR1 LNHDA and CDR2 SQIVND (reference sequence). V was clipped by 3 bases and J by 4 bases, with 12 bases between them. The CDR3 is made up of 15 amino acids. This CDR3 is CASSINPPSTGELFF. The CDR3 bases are TGTGCCAGTAGTATCAATCCTCCGAGCACCGGGGAGCTGTTTTTT.

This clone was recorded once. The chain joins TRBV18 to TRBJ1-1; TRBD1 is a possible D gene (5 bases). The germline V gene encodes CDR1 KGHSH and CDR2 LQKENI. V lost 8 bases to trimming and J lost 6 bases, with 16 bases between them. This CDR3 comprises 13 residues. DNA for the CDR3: TGTGCCAGCACGCGGGGGGAAAGAGCTGAAGCTTTCTTT. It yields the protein CASTRGERAEAFF.